The rows below give T cell receptor beta chains drawn from one sample of a study of shared clonotypes between healthy human individuals. Measured with immunoSEQ multiplex PCR; TCRdb has only the in-frame clones, and not every one. Here the sample spans about 680,000 clones, about three quarters being singletons. Sequencing used memory CD4+ T cells sorted from blood. These receptors originate from a woman between 25 and 40 years old in good health. Both conserved end residues are part of each CDR3. A clone size is listed for some rows: how often the clone was seen (once, few, many), or a class if it is expanded.

CASSVVGTGTDTQYF,TRBJ2-3,few,TRBV9
CASSVGTSGSNEQFF,TRBJ2-1,.,TRBV19
CASSPWTGSNQPQHF,TRBJ1-5,.,TRBV5-1
CASSHPLAQSSYEQYF,TRBJ2-7,.,TRBV4-1
CASSTRSGNTEAFF,TRBJ1-1,.,TRBV6-5
CASSLERGPYEQYF,TRBJ2-7,.,TRBV11-2
CASALGASGRARELFF,TRBJ2-2,many,TRBV10-3
CASSLGADGTAFF,TRBJ1-1,.,TRBV5-1
CASSQGPLAGGNLAKNIQYF,TRBJ2-4,once,TRBV4-1
CASSTRRNGGELFF,TRBJ2-2,few,TRBV28
CASSIWAGGLNTEAFF,TRBJ1-1,.,TRBV19
CASMDTGAHTGELFF,TRBJ2-2,.,TRBV6-5
CASSSPSGSIIGTQYF,TRBJ2-3,.,TRBV28
CAIRGKGQGAPSNQPQHF,TRBJ1-5,.,TRBV19
CASSLAQENTEAFF,TRBJ1-1,.,TRBV27
CASRTQGLNEKLFF,TRBJ1-4,.,TRBV2
CASSGEGGGNYGYTF,TRBJ1-2,.,TRBV5-1
CASRTQRNTEAFF,TRBJ1-1,.,TRBV19
CASSPLAPPNTGELFF,TRBJ2-2,few,TRBV11-1
CASSNRGIGEKLFF,TRBJ1-4,.,TRBV28
CSVEVPGEKLFF,TRBJ1-4,.,TRBV29-1
CASSKGVFEGAYSPRPKAEQYF,TRBJ2-7,few,TRBV6-1
CASSSTGDSGNTIYF,TRBJ1-3,.,TRBV5-1
CAWSVRGSSYEQYF,TRBJ2-7,.,TRBV30
CASSITGGTEAFF,TRBJ1-1,.,TRBV7-6
CASSGRTSGSSYEQYF,TRBJ2-7,.,TRBV6-1
CAWRGSGHNEQFF,TRBJ2-1,few,TRBV30
CASSSTWDREVGGYTF,TRBJ1-2,once,TRBV5-4
CASSSWGGNQPQHF,TRBJ1-5,few,TRBV7-8